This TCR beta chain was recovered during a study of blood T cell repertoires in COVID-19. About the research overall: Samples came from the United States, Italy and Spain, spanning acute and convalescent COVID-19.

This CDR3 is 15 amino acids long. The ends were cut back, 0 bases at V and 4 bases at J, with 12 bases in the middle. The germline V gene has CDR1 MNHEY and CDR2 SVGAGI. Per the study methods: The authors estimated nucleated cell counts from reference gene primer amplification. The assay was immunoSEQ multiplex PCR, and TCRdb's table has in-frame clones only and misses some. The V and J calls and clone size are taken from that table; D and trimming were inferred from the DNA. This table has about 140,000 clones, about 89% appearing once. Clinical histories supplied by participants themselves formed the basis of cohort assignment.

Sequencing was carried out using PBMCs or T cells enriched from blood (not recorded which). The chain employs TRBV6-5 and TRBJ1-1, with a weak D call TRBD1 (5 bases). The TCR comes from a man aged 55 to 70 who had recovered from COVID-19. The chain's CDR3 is CASSYSQQGGTEAFF. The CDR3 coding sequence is TGTGCCAGCAGTTACTCCCAGCAGGGCGGCACTGAAGCTTTCTTT.